The source of this T cell receptor (beta chain) is a study of CD8+ T cells in alopecia areata. Extracted RNA was reverse transcribed, and the resulting cDNA served as sequencing template. Data came from immunoSEQ multiplex PCR; TCRdb stores just in-frame clones and leaves some out. The sample includes roughly 170,000 clones, roughly 53% of them seen just once. Germline loops: CDR1 SEHNR, CDR2 FQNEAQ (reference sequence). The CDR3 totals 12 residues. V dropped 1 base and J dropped 6 bases, with 4 bases sitting between them. Treatment defined: oral pan-JAK inhibitor, 5-10 mg twice daily. The receptor comes from a human donor with alopecia areata. V gene TRBV7-9 combines with J gene TRBJ1-5; no firm D call. Here the sequenced sample was CD8+ T cells sorted from blood, taken at week 24, from a patient treated with tofacitinib. This chain's CDR3 is CASSLGVQPQHF. CDR3 bases: TGTGCCAGCAGCTTAGGTGTTCAGCCCCAGCATTTT.